This passage covers 19 T cell receptor beta chains from one sample sequenced in a study of CD8+CD57+ T cells in acquired aplastic anemia. It was patients with CD8+CD57+ cell expansion by flow cytometry who were chosen for sequencing. Genomic DNA served as template for TCR beta VDJ and CDR3 profiling. TCRdb re-called the reads through MiXCR, storing one row per CDR3 protein. The sample includes about 180,000 distinct CDR3 sequences, almost 50% of them seen just once. Sequencing was performed on sorted CD4+, CD8+, or CD8+CD57+ T cells (not recorded which) from PBMCs. Receptor source: a human donor with aplastic anemia.

The chain uses TRBV7-8 and TRBJ2-1; D perhaps matches TRBD2 (6 bases). CDR3 length equals 14 residues. Looked up from germline, CDR1 is SGHVS and CDR2 is FQNEAQ. Trimming removed 2 bases at V and 3 bases at J, with 8 bases between. The CDR3 nucleotides are TGTGCCAGCAGCTTACAGACTAGCTACAATGAGCAGTTCTTC. Residues: CASSLQTSYNEQFF.

Ten or more counts support this clonotype. This chain links TRBV7-3 with TRBJ2-3, with 9 positions matching TRBD2. This CDR3 is built from 15 residues. In germline, CDR1 is SGHTA, CDR2 FQGTGA. The V segment lost 8 bases and the J segment 3 bases; nucleotides outside the gene matches: 9. The CDR3 loop reads CASSLRGGYTDTQYF. Here the CDR3 DNA reads TGTGCCAGCTCTTTGCGGGGGGGTTATACAGATACGCAGTATTTT. Based on the CDR3 plus reference TRBV7-3 and TRBJ2-3, the full variable domain is GAGVSQTPSNKVTEKGKYVELRCDPISGHTALYWYRQSLGQGPEFLIYFQGTGAADDSGLPNDRFFAVRPEGSVSTLKIQRTERGDSAVYLCASSLRGGYTDTQYFGPGTRLTVL.

V is TRBV10-3 and J is TRBJ2-3; TRBD2 matches 7 bases. This CDR3 has 14 amino acids. Germline assignment: CDR1 ENHRY and CDR2 SYGVKD. J was trimmed by 4 bases and V by 6 bases; bases with no gene match: 7. CDR3 region: CAIRAGLDADTQYF. The CDR3 nucleotides are TGTGCCATCAGGGCCGGACTAGACGCAGATACGCAGTATTTT.

In its sample, this clonotype was seen many times. V usage is TRBV6-5 and J usage is TRBJ2-5; 9 bases map to TRBD1. The length of the CDR3 is 13 residues. Germline V gene sequence: CDR1 MNHEY, CDR2 SVGAGI. V dropped 2 bases and J dropped 8; count of bases not matched to a gene: 3. This CDR3 is CASSYGQGSTQYF. CDR3 coding DNA: TGTGCCAGCAGTTACGGACAGGGGAGCACCCAGTACTTC.

This clonotype was counted at least ten times. V and J are TRBV5-1 and TRBJ2-1, with 11 bases lining up with TRBD2. Germline V gene sequence: CDR1 SGHRS, CDR2 YFSETQ. The CDR3 runs to 15 residues. V was clipped by 0 bases and J by 7 bases; unmatched bases: 3. This CDR3 reads CASSLGASGGNEQFF. In DNA form, the CDR3 reads TGCGCCAGCAGCTTGGGGGCTAGCGGGGGGAATGAGCAGTTCTTC.

The genes are TRBV7-2 and TRBJ1-4; D gene ambiguous. The CDR3 runs 15 residues. V shed 8 bases and J shed 0 bases, with 13 bases lying between them. The germline V gene encodes CDR1 SGHTA and CDR2 FQGNSA. CDR3 residues: CASSATSATNEKLFF. Here the CDR3 DNA reads TGTGCCAGCTCGGCAACAAGTGCAACTAATGAAAAACTGTTTTTT. Combining the CDR3 with reference TRBV7-2 and TRBJ1-4 gives the whole variable domain GAGVSQSPSNKVTEKGKDVELRCDPISGHTALYWYRQSLGQGLEFLIYFQGNSAPDKSGLPSDRFSAERTGGSVSTLTIQRTQQEDSAVYLCASSATSATNEKLFFGSGTQLSVL.

The V call is TRBV19, the J call TRBJ2-5; weak D call: TRBD2 (5 bases). The CDR3 contains 15 residues. Germline CDR1 reads LNHDA; CDR2 reads SQIVND (reference sequence). Trimming removed 8 bases at V and 4 bases at J, with 20 bases between. The CDR3 coding sequence is TGTGCCAGTGCACCTGGTGGGAGTGTCTTAGAGACCCAGTACTTC. Translated, it gives CASAPGGSVLETQYF.

This clonotype was observed once. The rearrangement joins TRBV20-1 to TRBJ2-7; 9 bases are shared with TRBD1. Germline V gene data show CDR1 as DFQATT and CDR2 as SNEGSKA (reference sequence). The ends lost 3 bases at V and 6 bases at J; junction bases unmatched: 12. This CDR3 spans 15 amino acids. DNA for the CDR3: TGCAGTGCTAGGTCTCCGGGACAGGGAGGCCTCGAGCAGTACTTC. This translates into CSARSPGQGGLEQYF.

The chain is built from TRBV28 and TRBJ1-5, with D possibly being TRBD1 (5 bases). V lost 6 bases, J lost 5 bases, and 17 bases lay in between. Per the germline V gene, CDR1 is MDHEN and CDR2 is SYDVKM. The CDR3 has 15 residues. CDR3 coding DNA: TGTGCCAGCAGGTTTGCCGGGACCTACGATCAGCCCCAGCATTTT. As protein: CASRFAGTYDQPQHF.

A note on this clonotype: One junction end disagrees with the germline gene, perhaps due to a read error. For the CDR3, the DNA is TGTGCCAGCAGCGCGGACAGGGGCAGGGAAGCTTCCTTT. It is translated as CASSADRGREASF. This chain links TRBV2 with TRBJ1-1; 9 nucleotides agree with TRBD1. The CDR3 runs 13 residues. Germline lookup yields CDR1 SNHLY and CDR2 FYNNEI. Drawing the rest from reference TRBV2 and TRBJ1-1, the complete variable domain is EPEVTQTPSHQVTQMGQEVILRCVPISNHLYFYWYRQILGQKVEFLVSFYNNEISEKSEIFDDQFSVERPDGSNFTLKIRSTKLEDSAMYFCASSADRGREASFGQGTRLTVV.

V and J are TRBV10-3 and TRBJ1-1; TRBD1 agrees at 7 bases. The V segment lost 5 bases and the J segment 1 base; nucleotides outside the gene matches: 4. Germline CDR1 ENHRY, CDR2 SYGVKD. This CDR3 is built from 14 residues. CDR3 DNA: TGTGCCATCAGTTCGACAGGGTCGAACACTGAAGCTTTCTTT. This translates into CAISSTGSNTEAFF.

V and J are TRBV20-1 and TRBJ2-7, with 10 bases that match TRBD2. CDR1 is DFQATT, CDR2 SNEGSKA, per germline (reference sequence). Germline trimming cut 6 bases from V and 2 bases from J; bases unmatched to any gene: 4. There are 13 residues in the CDR3. DNA for the CDR3: TGCAGTGCCCTAGCGGGGGACCCCTACGAGCAGTACTTC. It is translated as CSALAGDPYEQYF.

The sample holds one count of this clonotype. The rearrangement uses TRBV10-3 and TRBJ1-5; D call uncertain. The V and J ends lost 0 bases and 0 bases respectively, with 9 bases between them. This CDR3 is built from 16 residues. Germline CDR1 is ENHRY and CDR2 is SYGVKD. The CDR3, as DNA: TGTGCCATCAGTGAGTCGAGTTTTGGTAGCAATCAGCCCCAGCATTTT. Its protein product is CAISESSFGSNQPQHF.

The chain is built from TRBV18 and TRBJ1-1; D is undetermined. This CDR3 has 15 amino acids. Germline CDR1 KGHSH, CDR2 LQKENI. The ends were cut back, 3 bases at V and 1 base at J, with 12 bases in the middle. The CDR3 loop reads CASSPLGRSNTEAFF. For the CDR3, the DNA is TGTGCCAGCTCACCCCTCGGACGGTCGAACACTGAAGCTTTCTTT.

CDR3 in DNA: TGTGCCAGCAGCTTGGTTGGGGAAACCCTCCACTTT. It yields the protein CASSLVGETLHF. The chain joins TRBV7-9 to TRBJ1-6; the D is unclear. CDR1 and CDR2 (germline): SEHNR, FQNEAQ (reference sequence). The CDR3 runs 12 residues. V was pared by 3 bases and J by 14 bases, with 11 bases between.

The count of this clonotype is one. A read error may explain this, as a much larger clone is one base away. The chain combines TRBV5-4 with TRBJ2-3; D is unresolved. The germline V gene encodes CDR1 SGHNT and CDR2 YYREEE (reference sequence). The length of the CDR3 is 13 residues. Between the trimmed V and J ends, which lost 3 bases and 3 bases, there was a span of 8 bases. CDR3 loop: CASSSFGTDTQYF. For the CDR3, the DNA is TGTGCCAGCAGCTCGTTTGGTACAGATACGCAGTATTTT.

This clonotype turned up a few times. The J gene is TRBJ1-1, the V gene TRBV29-1; no clear D gene. Trimming took 7 bases from V and 3 from J, leaving 15 bases between them. Germline CDR1 SQVTM, CDR2 ANQGSEA. This CDR3 contains 13 residues. The DNA for the CDR3 is TGCAGCGGAACCAGATCCTGGGACACTGAAGCTTTCTTT. Translating gives CSGTRSWDTEAFF.

The rearrangement uses TRBV30 and TRBJ2-5, with D perhaps matching TRBD2 (6 bases). V was clipped by 0 bases and J by 2 bases, with 13 bases between them. This CDR3 is 15 amino acids long. Germline CDR1 is GTSNPN and CDR2 is SVGIG (reference sequence). The CDR3, as DNA: TGTGCCTGGAGTGTACAAGGTGGGGGGCAAGAGACCCAGTACTTC. It specifies CAWSVQGGGQETQYF.

The CDR3 DNA reads TGTGCCAGCAGTTTACTAGCGGGGGTCCCAGATACGCAGTATTTT. Its protein product is CASSLLAGVPDTQYF. This rearrangement joins TRBV27 to TRBJ2-3, with 10 bases aligning to TRBD2. The J segment lost 4 bases and the V segment lost 2 bases, leaving 3 bases of the junction unmatched. CDR1 is MNHEY, CDR2 SMNVEV, per germline (reference sequence). The CDR3 loop spans 15 amino acids.